What follows are 10 T cell receptor beta chains derived from one specimen sequenced in a study of T cell responses to AZD1222 COVID-19 vaccine. Clones were sequenced by immunoSEQ multiplex PCR, and TCRdb holds only the in-frame ones, with some missing. The sample shows approximately 99,000 clones, 70% to 90% of them seen only once. This sample comprised peripheral blood, obtained on day 0 of AZD1222 vaccination. The source of these receptors is an adult in good health.

V gene TRBV11-1 combines with J gene TRBJ2-1; 8 nucleotides agree with TRBD1. The CDR3 extends over 13 amino acids. The J segment lost 10 bases and the V segment lost 5 bases, leaving 7 bases of the junction unmatched. Germline values: CDR1 SGHAT, CDR2 FQDESV (reference sequence). CDR3 sequence: CASSPDRGWEQFF. The CDR3 DNA reads as TGTGCCAGCAGCCCTGACAGGGGATGGGAGCAGTTCTTC.

The chain combines TRBV27 with TRBJ1-2; the D is unclear. Germline lookup yields CDR1 MNHEY and CDR2 SMNVEV (reference sequence). The CDR3 is made up of 14 amino acids. Trimming stripped 6 bases from V and 5 bases from J, with 16 bases between. Written as DNA, the CDR3 is TGTGCCAGCAGGTTTGCAGGCACCTATTATGGCTACACCTTC. It translates to CASRFAGTYYGYTF.

This sequence joins TRBV12-2 and TRBJ2-1; the tabulated D call, TRBD1, remains unverified against the DNA. TRBV12-2 is an annotated pseudogene. The CDR3 runs to 19 residues. The CDR3 loop is CASRFGQILQGGSYNEQFF. DNA for the CDR3: TGTGCAAGTCGCTTCGGGCAAATACTACAGGGGGGTTCCTACAATGAGCAGTTCTTC.

The V call is TRBV7-2, the J call TRBJ1-2; D uncertain. The germline gives CDR1 SGHTA, CDR2 FQGNSA. CDR3 length equals 15 residues. V was clipped by 1 base and J by 0 bases, with 9 bases between them. Here the CDR3 reads CASSLGNGPNYGYTF. The CDR3, as DNA: TGTGCCAGCAGCTTAGGTAACGGACCTAACTATGGCTACACCTTC.

The chain recombines TRBV19 with TRBJ2-5; 12 bases map to TRBD2. The CDR3 has 15 amino acids. The V gene end was trimmed by 1 base and the J gene end by 5 bases; junction bases not matched to a gene: 2. CDR1 is LNHDA and CDR2 is SQIVND in the germline V gene (reference sequence). The CDR3 sequence: CASSIALAGGETQYF. DNA of the CDR3: TGTGCCAGTAGTATAGCACTAGCGGGAGGCGAGACCCAGTACTTC.

This rearrangement joins TRBV19 to TRBJ1-3; D remains unclear. V lost 5 bases and J lost 0, with 11 bases in between. Germline V gene lookup returns CDR1 LNHDA and CDR2 SQIVND (reference sequence). The CDR3 sequence is 15 residues long. The DNA of the CDR3 is TGTGCCAGTAGTCCACTTTCCAGCTCTGGAAACACCATATATTTT. This gives the protein CASSPLSSSGNTIYF.

This chain links TRBV18 with TRBJ1-6; D not certain. The V and J ends lost 1 base and 5 bases respectively, with 9 bases between them. The V gene's germline CDR1 is KGHSH and CDR2 LQKENI. This CDR3 spans 15 amino acids. This CDR3 is CASSPLPRDNSPLHF. CDR3 in DNA: TGTGCCAGCTCACCACTTCCGCGAGATAATTCACCCCTCCACTTT.

This clone was seen just once. The V gene is TRBV30, the J gene TRBJ2-7, with D unresolved. Germline V lookup: CDR1 GTSNPN, CDR2 SVGIG (reference sequence). Deletions cut 2 bases from V and 6 bases from J, with 14 bases between. The CDR3 sequence is 13 residues long. CDR3 nucleotide sequence: TGTGCCTGGAGTCAAGGGTTTCAAAGCGAGCAGTACGTC. This gives the protein CAWSQGFQSEQYV.

The rearrangement links TRBV6-4 to TRBJ1-1; D might be TRBD1 (6 bases). This CDR3 spans 13 amino acids. CDR1 and CDR2 from the germline V gene are MRHNA and SNTAGT. V was pared by 6 bases and J by 1 base, with 9 bases between. As DNA, the CDR3 is TGTGCCAGCAGAAGGGGACAGAACACTGAAGCTTTCTTT. Encoded protein: CASRRGQNTEAFF.

The J gene is TRBJ1-2, the V gene TRBV3-1 (or the pseudogene TRBV3-2); D unclear. V dropped 0 bases and J dropped 8 bases, with 7 bases sitting between them. This CDR3 contains 12 residues. The germline V gene has CDR1 LGHDT and CDR2 YNNKEL (reference sequence). CDR3 sequence (DNA): TGTGCCAGCAGCCAAGAGACGGGAGGCTACACCTTC. Translated, it gives CASSQETGGYTF.